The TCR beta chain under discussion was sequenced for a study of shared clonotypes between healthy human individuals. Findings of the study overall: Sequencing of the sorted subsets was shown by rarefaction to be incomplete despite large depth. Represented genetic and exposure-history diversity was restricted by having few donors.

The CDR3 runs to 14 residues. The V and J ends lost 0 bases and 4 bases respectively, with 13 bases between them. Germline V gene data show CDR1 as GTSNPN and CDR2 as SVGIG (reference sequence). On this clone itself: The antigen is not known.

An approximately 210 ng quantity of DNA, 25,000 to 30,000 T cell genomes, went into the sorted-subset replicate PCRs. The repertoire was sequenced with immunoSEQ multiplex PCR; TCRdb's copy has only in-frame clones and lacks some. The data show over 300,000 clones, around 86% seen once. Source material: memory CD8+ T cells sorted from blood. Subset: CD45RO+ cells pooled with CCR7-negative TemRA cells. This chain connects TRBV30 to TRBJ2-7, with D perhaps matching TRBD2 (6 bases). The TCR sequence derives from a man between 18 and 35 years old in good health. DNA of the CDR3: TGTGCCTGGAGTGTGGATAGCGGACGGTACGAGCAGTACTTC. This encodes CAWSVDSGRYEQYF.